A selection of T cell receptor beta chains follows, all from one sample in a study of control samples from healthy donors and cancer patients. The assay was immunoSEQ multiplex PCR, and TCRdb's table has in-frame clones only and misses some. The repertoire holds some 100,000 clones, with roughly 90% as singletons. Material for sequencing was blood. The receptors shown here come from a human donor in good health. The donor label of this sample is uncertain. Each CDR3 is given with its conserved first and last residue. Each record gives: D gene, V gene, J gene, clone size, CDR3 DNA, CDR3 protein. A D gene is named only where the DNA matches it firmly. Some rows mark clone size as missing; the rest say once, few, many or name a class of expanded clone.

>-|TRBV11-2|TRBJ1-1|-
TGTGCCAGCACCGGACAGTGGAGCACTGAAGCTTTCTTT
CASTGQWSTEAFF
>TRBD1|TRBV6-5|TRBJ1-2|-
TGTGCCAGCACCGACGACAGGGTGGGTGGCTACACCTTC
CASTDDRVGGYTF
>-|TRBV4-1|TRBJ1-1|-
TGCGCCAGCAGCCAGGGAGAGAACACTGAAGCTTTCTTT
CASSQGENTEAFF
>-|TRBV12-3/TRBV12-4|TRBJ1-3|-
TGTGCCAGCACATCTAACGGAAACACCATATATTTT
CASTSNGNTIYF
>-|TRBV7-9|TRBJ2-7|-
TGTGCCAGCAGCCAAATCCGGGCCAAGACGGAGGAGCAGTACTTC
CASSQIRAKTEEQYF
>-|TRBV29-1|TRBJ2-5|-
TGCAGCGTTGATAAGGGGGGTGTTGGAGAGACCCAGTACTTC
CSVDKGGVGETQYF
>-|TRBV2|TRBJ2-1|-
TGTGCCAGCAGTGATAGCCCAGGGATAAATGAGCAGTTCTTC
CASSDSPGINEQFF
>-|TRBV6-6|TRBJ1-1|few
TGTGCCAGCAGTTCGGGGCGCTGGAACACTGAAGCTTTCTTT
CASSSGRWNTEAFF
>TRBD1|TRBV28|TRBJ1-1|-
TGTGCCAGCAGACCGCCGGGACAGGGGTTTGGAGGAGAAGCTTTCTTT
CASRPPGQGFGGEAFF
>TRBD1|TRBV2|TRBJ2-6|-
TGTGCCAGCAGTGACCGGTTAACGGGACAGATTAGTTCTGGGGCCAACGTCCTGACTTTC
CASSDRLTGQISSGANVLTF